Presented here are 29 T cell receptor beta chains from one specimen sequenced in a study of T cells in Graves' hyperthyroidism and ophthalmopathy (dated 2019 in TCRdb). The protocol used for the library was multiplex PCR. Sequencing instrument: Illumina HiSeq 2000. Amplification of TCR beta CDR3 regions was carried out from RNA transcripts. For the first round of RT-PCR on the TCR CDR3, the HTBI primer set was used together with the Qiagen OneStep RT-PCR kit. TCRdb cleaned the public reads at Q25 with fastp, built clones with MiXCR and kept in-frame beta chains. CDR3 protein sequences are deduplicated, and each keeps its most common genes and DNA. The table for this sample lists 400,000 to 600,000 distinct CDR3 sequences; roughly 15% of them were counted only once. Of the sample, roughly 29% falls within the top ten clones. Sequencing was done on a sample of blood. These receptors were collected from a woman aged 25 to 45 with Graves' ophthalmopathy.

The rearrangement links TRBV7-9 to TRBJ1-4; D is unresolved. Trimming took 8 bases from V and 4 from J, leaving 11 bases between them. Germline CDR1 and CDR2: SEHNR and FQNEAQ (reference sequence). The CDR3 sequence is 13 residues long. The CDR3 nucleotides read TGTGCCAGCCGTCCAGCGGTTAATGAAAAACTGTTTTTT. As protein: CASRPAVNEKLFF.

This clonotype was found many times. J is TRBJ1-4 and V is TRBV12-3 or TRBV12-4; 7 nucleotides match TRBD1. V gave up 6 bases and J gave up 8 bases; unmatched junction bases: 9. The CDR3 totals 14 residues. The CDR3 spells CASSIRDSWEKLFF. The CDR3 coding sequence is TGTGCCAGCAGCATCCGGGACAGCTGGGAAAAACTGTTTTTT.

There are a few counts of this clonotype. The chain carries TRBV6-1 and TRBJ2-5, with 14 bases identical to TRBD2. Trimming took 3 bases from V and 3 from J; bases not matched to a gene: 6. This CDR3 region has 17 residues. CDR1 MNHNS and CDR2 SASEGT come from the germline V gene. The CDR3: CASSDRTSGRPKETQYF. The CDR3 region has the DNA TGTGCCAGCAGTGATCGGACTAGCGGGAGGCCAAAAGAGACCCAGTACTTC.

Ten or more counts support this clonotype. V gene TRBV20-1 combines with J gene TRBJ2-3, with D possibly being TRBD1 (6 bases). The germline CDR1 and CDR2 sequences are DFQATT and SNEGSKA (reference sequence). This CDR3 spans 15 amino acids. Between the trimmed V and J ends, which lost 1 base and 10 bases, there was a span of 21 bases. CDR3 sequence (DNA): TGCAGTGCTAGAGCGTCCCGGGACATCGTGGTTGCGCAGTATTTT. Its protein product is CSARASRDIVVAQYF.

The chain recombines TRBV12-3 or TRBV12-4 with TRBJ2-5; TRBD1 might be the D (6 bases). V was cut by 5 bases and J by 4 bases, with 11 bases left in between. This CDR3 is built from 13 residues. The CDR3 DNA reads TGTGCCAGCAGTCACAGGGTCGGAGAGACCCAGTACTTC. Encoded protein: CASSHRVGETQYF.

This clonotype was detected many times. DNA for the CDR3: TGCAGTGCTAAGGGGGACAGGGGTGCCTACGAGCAGTACTTC. Translating gives CSAKGDRGAYEQYF. The V and J genes are TRBV20-1 and TRBJ2-7; 10 nucleotides match TRBD1. Germline CDR1 DFQATT, CDR2 SNEGSKA (reference sequence). CDR3 length: 14 amino acids. After removal of 4 bases from V and 2 bases from J, the junction contained 5 bases not matched to a gene.

V gene TRBV4-1 combines with J gene TRBJ1-4; D is unresolved. The CDR3 is 15 residues long. Germline V CDR1 and CDR2: MGHRA, YSYEKL. V was pared by 0 bases and J by 2 bases, with 7 bases between. CDR3 protein: CASSQDIWTNEKLFF. Written as DNA, the CDR3 is TGCGCCAGCAGCCAAGATATATGGACTAATGAAAAACTGTTTTTT.

In this sample, this clonotype turned up many times. The J gene is TRBJ2-5, the V gene TRBV2; TRBD1 matches at 7 bases. J was trimmed by 0 bases and V by 6 bases; bases with no gene match: 7. The CDR3 is 15 residues long. CDR1 SNHLY and CDR2 FYNNEI come from the germline V gene. The CDR3 region is CASRQTGAYQETQYF. The CDR3 DNA sequence: TGTGCCAGCAGGCAAACAGGGGCCTACCAAGAGACCCAGTACTTC.

This clonotype occurred many times. The chain joins TRBV20-1 to TRBJ1-5, with 8 bases that match TRBD1. V gave up 1 base and J gave up 7 bases; unmatched junction bases: 6. This CDR3 is built from 14 residues. CDR1 and CDR2 from the germline V gene are DFQATT and SNEGSKA (reference sequence). Here the CDR3 reads CSARVAGGDQPQHF. CDR3 in DNA: TGCAGTGCTAGAGTGGCAGGGGGCGACCAGCCCCAGCATTTT.

This clonotype showed up many times. At one end, the junction sequence differs from germline, possibly due to a read error. The J gene is TRBJ2-1, the V gene TRBV7-3; 11 positions agree with TRBD2. This CDR3 is 15 amino acids long. Germline lookup yields CDR1 SGHTA and CDR2 FQGTGA. CDR3 protein: CASSLTSGGYNEQFF. In DNA form, the CDR3 reads TGCGCCAGCAGCCTTACTAGCGGGGGATACAATGAGCAGTTCTTC.

The chain joins TRBV2 to TRBJ1-1; unclear D gene. The V and J ends lost 4 bases and 6 bases respectively, with 6 bases between them. Per the germline V gene, CDR1 is SNHLY and CDR2 is FYNNEI. The CDR3 is 11 amino acids. This CDR3 reads CASSVVSEAFF. The CDR3 DNA reads TGTGCCAGCAGTGTCGTATCTGAAGCTTTCTTT.

In its sample, this clonotype was seen many times. CDR3 sequence (DNA): TGTGCCAGCAGCTCAGGGTTGAGCAATCAGCCCCAGCATTTT. Translation: CASSSGLSNQPQHF. J is TRBJ1-5 and V is TRBV12-3 or TRBV12-4; D may be TRBD1 (5 bases). Deletions cut 6 bases from V and 1 base from J, with 10 bases between. The CDR3 totals 14 residues.

This clonotype has just a few counts. The V call is TRBV6-2 or TRBV6-3, the J call TRBJ2-2, with no clear D. Trimming stripped 8 bases from V and 0 bases from J, with 10 bases between. Germline V lookup: CDR1 MNHEY, CDR2 SVGEGT. The CDR3 covers 14 residues. The CDR3, as DNA: TGTGCCAGCTTTGGCTACGCGAACACCGGGGAGCTGTTTTTT. Encoded protein: CASFGYANTGELFF.

This clonotype has a count of ten or more. The V and J genes are TRBV6-1 and TRBJ2-7; TRBD1 matches 8 bases. The CDR3 contains 14 residues. The V gene end was trimmed by 6 bases and the J gene end by 6 bases; junction bases not matched to a gene: 10. CDR1 and CDR2 (germline): MNHNS, SASEGT. CDR3 sequence reads: CASSATRTGLEQYF. For the CDR3, the DNA is TGTGCCAGCAGCGCGACCCGGACAGGGCTCGAGCAGTACTTC.

The table lists this clonotype with a few counts. The J gene is TRBJ2-6, the V gene TRBV9; 8 bases are a match to TRBD1. CDR1 and CDR2 (germline): SGDLS, YYNGEE. The CDR3 runs to 19 residues. The J segment lost 2 bases and the V segment lost 0 bases, leaving 10 bases of the junction unmatched. CDR3: CASSVVEDRGSTGANVLTF. CDR3 bases: TGTGCCAGCAGCGTAGTCGAAGACAGGGGTAGTACTGGGGCCAACGTCCTGACTTTC. The variable domain in full, with the rest retrieved from reference TRBV9 and TRBJ2-6, is DSGVTQTPKHLITATGQRVTLRCSPRSGDLSVYWYQQSLDQGLQFLIQYYNGEERAKGNILERFSAQQFPDLHSELNLSSLELGDSALYFCASSVVEDRGSTGANVLTFGAGSRLTVL.

A remark on this clonotype: A junction boundary mismatches the germline segment, possibly from a read error. The chain couples TRBV6-2 or TRBV6-3 to TRBJ2-1, with D possibly being TRBD2 (6 bases). The CDR3 extends over 14 amino acids. From germline, CDR1 is MNHEY and CDR2 SVGEGT. The CDR3 coding sequence is TGTGCCAGCTTAGCGGCGAGCTCCTACAATGAGCAGTGCTTC. As protein: CASLAASSYNEQCF.

This clonotype was observed at least ten times. The chain recombines TRBV18 with TRBJ1-4, with TRBD1 identical over 7 bases. J lost 8 bases, V lost 5 bases, and 8 bases had no gene match. Per germline, CDR1 KGHSH and CDR2 LQKENI. CDR3 length: 14 amino acids. The CDR3 protein is CASSSRQGWEKLFF. The CDR3 nucleotides read TGTGCCAGCTCATCCCGACAGGGTTGGGAAAAACTGTTTTTT.

Only a few counts were recorded for this clonotype. The V and J genes are TRBV11-2 and TRBJ1-2, with D possibly TRBD1 on 5 matching bases. CDR1 SGHAT and CDR2 FQNNGV come from the germline V gene. The CDR3 is 14 amino acids. V shed 7 bases and J shed 4 bases, with 16 bases lying between them. Written as DNA, the CDR3 is TGTGCCAGCAATTCGGGGGGTCGGGGCTATGGCTACACCTTC. This sequence encodes CASNSGGRGYGYTF. Filled out from reference TRBV11-2 and TRBJ1-2, the complete variable domain reads EAGVAQSPRYKIIEKRQSVAFWCNPISGHATLYWYQQILGQGPKLLIQFQNNGVVDDSQLPKDRFSAERLKGVDSTLKIQPAKLEDSAVYLCASNSGGRGYGYTFGSGTRLTVV.

The chain has TRBV6-2 or TRBV6-3 and TRBJ2-7; the match to TRBD1 covers 9 bases. This CDR3 has 15 amino acids. V gave up 2 bases and J gave up 4 bases; unmatched junction bases: 6. CDR1 is MNHEY, CDR2 SVGEGT, per germline. This CDR3 is CASSYPTGGIYEQYF. For the CDR3, the DNA is TGTGCCAGCAGTTACCCGACAGGGGGAATTTACGAGCAGTACTTC.

The sample holds a few counts of this clonotype. The rearrangement joins TRBV4-2 to TRBJ1-1; D is uncertain. The V and J ends lost 4 bases and 0 bases respectively, with 12 bases between them. The CDR3 consists of 15 residues. Germline V gives CDR1 LGHNA, CDR2 YNFKEQ. CDR3 protein: CASSRGFGVNTEAFF. CDR3 coding DNA: TGTGCCAGCAGCCGAGGCTTTGGCGTGAACACTGAAGCTTTCTTT.

V gene TRBV27 combines with J gene TRBJ2-1; no definite D call. The germline CDR1 and CDR2 sequences are MNHEY and SMNVEV (reference sequence). V lost 2 bases and J lost 0, with 11 bases in between. The CDR3 is made up of 16 amino acids. CDR3 nucleotides: TGTGCCAGCAGTTTAATGGGTGTGAGCTCCTACAATGAGCAGTTCTTC. Its translation: CASSLMGVSSYNEQFF.

This clonotype was detected ten times or more. The chain employs TRBV10-3 and TRBJ2-7; 10 positions agree with TRBD1. The CDR3 is 15 residues long. Germline CDR1 is ENHRY and CDR2 is SYGVKD. V lost 8 bases to trimming and J lost 4 bases; unmatched junction nucleotides: 11. The CDR3 protein is CAIRDHWDRGYEQYF. The DNA for the CDR3 is TGTGCCATCCGCGACCATTGGGACAGGGGTTACGAGCAGTACTTC.

This clonotype was detected ten times or more. The chain carries TRBV5-5 and TRBJ1-1; maybe TRBD1 (5 bases). Between the trimmed V and J ends, which lost 2 bases and 3 bases, there was a span of 11 bases. The CDR3 loop spans 14 amino acids. In germline, CDR1 is SGHKS, CDR2 YYEKEE (reference sequence). The CDR3 sequence is CASSLWRGDTEAFF. The CDR3 DNA is TGTGCCAGCAGCTTATGGAGAGGGGACACTGAAGCTTTCTTT. The entire variable domain, with the rest obtained from reference TRBV5-5 and TRBJ1-1, is as follows: DAGVTQSPTHLIKTRGQQVTLRCSPISGHKSVSWYQQVLGQGPQFIFQYYEKEERGRGNFPDRFSARQFPNYSSELNVNALLLGDSALYLCASSLWRGDTEAFFGQGTRLTVV.

The rearrangement links TRBV15 to TRBJ2-5, with TRBD2 matching 15 bases. This CDR3 comprises 15 residues. The germline V gene has CDR1 LNHNV and CDR2 YYDKDF (reference sequence). The J segment lost 5 bases and the V segment lost 7 bases, leaving 5 bases of the junction unmatched. DNA for the CDR3: TGTGCCACCACCGGGACTAGCGGGAGGAGGGAGACCCAGTACTTC. Protein product: CATTGTSGRRETQYF.

CDR3 sequence (DNA): TGTGCTAGTGGACCCGGGACAGGGGGAAATGAGCAGTTCTTC. Encoded protein: CASGPGTGGNEQFF. The V and J genes are TRBV12-5 and TRBJ2-1, with TRBD1 matching over 11 bases. Unmatched junction bases numbered 5, after V lost 6 bases and J lost 7 bases. The germline V gene encodes CDR1 LGHNT and CDR2 FRNRAP. The CDR3 sequence is 14 residues long.

This clonotype was counted many times. This chain uses TRBV30 with TRBJ2-1; 10 bases match TRBD2. The junction had 5 bases not matched to a gene; V was cut back by 5 bases and J by 4 bases. Germline-derived CDR1 and CDR2 are GTSNPN and SVGIG (reference sequence). The CDR3 has 14 residues. The CDR3 sequence is CAWESGRGYNEQFF. The CDR3 coding sequence is TGTGCCTGGGAAAGCGGGAGGGGGTACAATGAGCAGTTCTTC.

This chain connects TRBV24-1 to TRBJ2-1; 12 bases fit TRBD1. Germline V CDR1 and CDR2: KGHDR, SFDVKD. This CDR3 is 16 amino acids long. The junction had 3 bases not matched to a gene; V was cut back by 1 base and J by 6 bases. In DNA form, the CDR3 reads TGTGCCACCAGTGATTTAGGGGGACAGGGGGCCAATGAGCAGTTCTTC. Residues: CATSDLGGQGANEQFF.

This chain links TRBV7-9 with TRBJ1-2, with 10 bases lining up with TRBD1. The CDR3 length is 15 residues. Germline V gene data show CDR1 as SEHNR and CDR2 as FQNEAQ (reference sequence). Trimming cost V 4 bases and J 4 bases; bases outside gene matches: 6. The CDR3 DNA reads TGTGCCAGCAGCTCCCAGACAGGGGGCGGCTATGGCTACACCTTC. Protein: CASSSQTGGGYGYTF.

This clonotype was recorded at least ten times. This chain joins TRBV10-3 and TRBJ2-5, with 9 positions matching TRBD2. The ends lost 10 bases at V and 5 bases at J; junction bases unmatched: 11. In germline, CDR1 is ENHRY, CDR2 SYGVKD. This CDR3 has 14 amino acids. The CDR3 DNA follows: TGTGCCACCGCGAGGCGGGAGGGCCGGGAGACCCAGTACTTC. Protein: CATARREGRETQYF.